This entry lists 9 T cell receptor beta chains sequenced from one sample in a study of T cell responses to AZD1222 COVID-19 vaccine. Using immunoSEQ multiplex PCR, the repertoire was profiled, and TCRdb retains in-frame clones only, with some absent. Of roughly 190,000 clones in the sample, approximately 95% were seen once. The sequences come from peripheral blood, collected on day 0 of AZD1222 vaccination. These receptors came from an adult in good health.

V and J are TRBV19 and TRBJ2-3, with TRBD2 matching 7 bases. V shed 7 bases and J 5 bases; nucleotides not matched to a gene: 6. Germline V gene lookup returns CDR1 LNHDA and CDR2 SQIVND (reference sequence). CDR3 size: 13 residues. CDR3 protein: CASKTSPGDTQYF. CDR3 nucleotide sequence: TGTGCCAGTAAGACTAGCCCGGGAGATACGCAGTATTTT.

The gene calls are TRBV5-1 and TRBJ1-3; 7 nucleotides match TRBD1. This CDR3 contains 14 residues. V lost 4 bases and J lost 3; bases outside the gene matches: 4. The germline V gene encodes CDR1 SGHRS and CDR2 YFSETQ. CDR3 nucleotides: TGCGCCAGCAGCCCCGACAGGGTTGGAAACACCATATATTTT. It translates to CASSPDRVGNTIYF.

The chain combines TRBV5-6 with TRBJ1-1, with D hard to call. Germline-derived CDR1 and CDR2 are SGHDT and YYEEEE. The CDR3 has 15 residues. V lost 0 bases to trimming and J lost 0 bases, with 9 bases between them. CDR3 protein: CASSLVGNLNTEAFF. The CDR3 nucleotides read TGTGCCAGCAGCTTGGTTGGGAATCTGAACACTGAAGCTTTCTTT.

This clone was seen a single time. The chain carries TRBV7-9 and TRBJ2-5, with D hard to call. Germline assignment: CDR1 SEHNR and CDR2 FQNEAQ (reference sequence). V dropped 6 bases and J dropped 5 bases, with 19 bases sitting between them. The CDR3 consists of 15 residues. CDR3 bases: TGTGCCAGCAGGTCTCGCGACTCGCGTTGGGAGACCCAGTACTTC. Protein: CASRSRDSRWETQYF.

The chain employs TRBV28 and TRBJ1-3; 8 bases map to TRBD1. CDR1 and CDR2 from the germline V gene are MDHEN and SYDVKM. V dropped 7 bases and J dropped 0; count of bases not matched to a gene: 11. The CDR3 extends over 17 amino acids. As DNA, the CDR3 is TGTGCCAGCACGGCCCTCGGACAGGGTTCCTCTGGAAACACCATATATTTT. Amino acids: CASTALGQGSSGNTIYF.

This clone was counted a single time. The gene calls are TRBV7-9 and TRBJ2-7; D unresolved. This CDR3 contains 15 residues. Per the germline V gene, CDR1 is SEHNR and CDR2 is FQNEAQ (reference sequence). V was cut by 5 bases and J by 0 bases, with 14 bases left in between. CDR3 protein: CASSPAEMGSYEQYF. The CDR3 region has the DNA TGTGCCAGCAGCCCCGCCGAGATGGGCTCCTACGAGCAGTACTTC.

In this sample, this clone turned up a few times. This chain links TRBV2 with TRBJ1-5, with D tentatively TRBD1 (5 bases). V lost 10 bases, J lost 7 bases, and 17 bases lay in between. The germline V gene has CDR1 SNHLY and CDR2 FYNNEI. This CDR3 contains 13 residues. CDR3 residues: CATGAGSFQPQHF. CDR3 nucleotides: TGTGCCACCGGGGCAGGGTCATTCCAGCCCCAGCATTTT.

J is TRBJ2-3 and V is TRBV6-4, with TRBD1 identical over 12 bases. V lost 6 bases and J lost 2; bases outside the gene matches: 6. CDR1 is MRHNA, CDR2 SNTAGT, per germline. This CDR3 comprises 16 residues. CDR3 bases: TGTGCCAGCAGGGATGGGACAGGGGGCATCACAGATACGCAGTATTTT. Translated, it gives CASRDGTGGITDTQYF.

V gene TRBV6-6 combines with J gene TRBJ2-3, with TRBD2 matching over 11 bases. V dropped 5 bases and J dropped 0; count of bases not matched to a gene: 4. The germline V gene has CDR1 MNHNY and CDR2 SVGAGI (reference sequence). The CDR3 is 16 amino acids. The CDR3 sequence: CASSRLAGPSTDTQYF. In DNA, the CDR3 is TGTGCCAGCAGTCGACTAGCGGGACCCAGCACAGATACGCAGTATTTT.